The clone carrying this T cell receptor (beta chain) has a count of ten or more. What it recognizes is unknown. A J-beta primer mix and a sample-barcoded 5' primer were used in a second PCR of about 7 to 12 cycles. TCRdb ran MiXCR on the 5' RACE reads and lists one entry per CDR3 protein. This sample has some 1.1 million distinct CDR3 sequences, with around two fifths found just once. Between the trimmed V and J ends, which lost 3 bases and 4 bases, there was a span of 15 bases. The CDR3 runs 14 residues. Germline-derived CDR1 and CDR2 are DFQATT and SNEGSKA (reference sequence). The data stem from a study of blood T cells in healthy people across ages. Findings and caveats of the study: The recorded TCR beta diversity per million T cells decreased in a roughly linear manner with age.

Healthy individuals of Caucasian origin from Russia, aged about 6 to 95, served as donors. Peripheral blood samples of 7.5 to 10 milliliters were drawn from each donor. PBMCs numbering at least 6 million were isolated per sample. Sequencing was done on a sample of blood. This receptor was identified in a man younger than 30 in good health. The rearrangement links TRBV20-1 to TRBJ1-2; D may be TRBD1 (6 bases). CDR3 loop: CSASWGALSYGYTF. The CDR3 nucleotides are TGCAGTGCTAGTTGGGGGGCCCTTAGCTATGGCTACACCTTC.